One sample yielded the 5 T cell receptor beta chains listed below, sequenced in a study of blood T cell repertoires in COVID-19. Profiling relied on immunoSEQ multiplex PCR, and the TCRdb table lists in-frame clones only, not all of them. The sample yields about 180,000 clones, more than 80% seen once. Sequencing was carried out using PBMCs or T cells enriched from blood (not recorded which). Receptors originate from a man aged 35 to 55 who had recovered from COVID-19.

This chain joins TRBV12-3 or TRBV12-4 and TRBJ2-7; 7 bases map to TRBD2. This CDR3 comprises 13 residues. Trimming took 7 bases from V and 2 from J; bases not matched to a gene: 5. CDR3 nucleotide sequence: TGTGCCAGCATCGTAGGGACTACCTACGAGCAGTACTTC. Translation: CASIVGTTYEQYF.

The rearrangement links TRBV25-1 to TRBJ2-1; the match to TRBD1 covers 7 bases. Looked up from germline, CDR1 is MGHDK and CDR2 is SYGVNS. The CDR3 has 16 residues. J was trimmed by 3 bases and V by 1 base; bases with no gene match: 6. CDR3 nucleotide sequence: TGTGCCAGCAGTGAATTAAAGGGGGCAGGCTACAATGAGCAGTTCTTC. It encodes CASSELKGAGYNEQFF.

The chain joins TRBV4-1 to TRBJ1-5, with TRBD1 as a possible D gene (5 bases). CDR1 is MGHRA and CDR2 is YSYEKL in the germline V gene. The CDR3 spans 16 residues. V lost 0 bases to trimming and J lost 4 bases, with 13 bases between them. The CDR3 protein is CASSQEGQGTNQPQHF. The DNA of the CDR3 is TGCGCCAGCAGCCAAGAGGGGCAGGGAACAAATCAGCCCCAGCATTTT.

Details on this clone: The same CDR3 also results from other DNA sequences found in this sample. The chain joins TRBV5-1 to TRBJ1-4, with 8 bases matching TRBD1. J was trimmed by 7 bases and V by 4 bases; bases with no gene match: 6. From germline, CDR1 is SGHRS and CDR2 YFSETQ. This CDR3 is 14 amino acids long. The CDR3 reads CASSTGQGSEKLFF. The CDR3 DNA reads TGCGCCAGCAGCACCGGACAGGGCAGTGAAAAACTGTTTTTT.

V gene TRBV21-1 combines with J gene TRBJ2-7; the table's D call, TRBD2, has no DNA check behind it. TRBV21-1 is noted as a pseudogene. There are 15 residues in the CDR3. CDR3 protein: CASSKRSGRWYEQYF. The CDR3 DNA follows: TGTGCCAGCAGCAAGCGCTCGGGGAGGTGGTACGAGCAGTACTTC.